This T cell receptor beta chain was observed in a study of blood T cells in healthy people across ages. Study at large: In model experiments, template switching was able to capture about one barcoded beta molecule for every two T cells that were present.

The table lists this clonotype with many counts. The antigen is undetermined. For every donor, a draw yielded ten milliliters of peripheral blood. Through a sample-barcoded 5' primer and a J-beta primer mix, a second PCR was run for roughly 6 to 12 cycles. TCRdb re-called the 5' RACE reads with MiXCR, one entry per CDR3 protein. The sample gives some 640,000 distinct CDR3 sequences, around 31% of which show up once; about a sixth is in the top ten. CDR1 is SGHDN, CDR2 FVKESK, per germline. Unmatched junction bases numbered 10, after V lost 4 bases and J lost 2 bases. The CDR3 has 16 residues. Study-level results: Long-lived donors carried more naive CD4+ cells and greater diversity than aged donors. Across the age range, TCR beta diversity per million T cells fell in a roughly linear way.

The sample taken for sequencing was blood. This TCR came from a woman aged 80 or older in good health. The rearrangement uses TRBV14 and TRBJ2-7; 8 positions agree with TRBD1. CDR3: CASSRALDRGAYEQYF. CDR3 bases: TGTGCCAGCAGCCGAGCCCTAGACAGGGGCGCCTACGAGCAGTACTTC.